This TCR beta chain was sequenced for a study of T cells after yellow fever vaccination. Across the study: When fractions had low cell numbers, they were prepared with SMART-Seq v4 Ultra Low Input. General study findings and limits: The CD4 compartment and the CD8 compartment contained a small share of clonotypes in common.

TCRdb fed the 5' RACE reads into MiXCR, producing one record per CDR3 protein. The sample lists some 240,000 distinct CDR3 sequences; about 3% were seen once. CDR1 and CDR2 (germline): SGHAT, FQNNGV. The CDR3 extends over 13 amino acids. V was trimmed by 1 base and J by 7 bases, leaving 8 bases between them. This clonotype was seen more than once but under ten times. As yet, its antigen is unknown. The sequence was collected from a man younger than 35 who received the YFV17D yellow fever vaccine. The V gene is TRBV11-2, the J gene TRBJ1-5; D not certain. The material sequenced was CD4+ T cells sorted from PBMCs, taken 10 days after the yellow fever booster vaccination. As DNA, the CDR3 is TGTGCCAGCAGCTTAGGTTACGGGCAGCCCCAGCATTTT. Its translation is CASSLGYGQPQHF.